These T cell receptor beta chains were read from a single sample in a study of spatial heterogeneity in lung cancer. TCRdb re-derived calls from the 5' RACE reads in MiXCR, one entry per CDR3 protein. Among approximately 44,000 distinct CDR3 sequences listed, roughly 13% were seen once. Sequencing used PBMCs, obtained at surgery. The receptor source for this set is a male donor with early-stage non-small cell lung cancer. Each CDR3 is given without its conserved first and last residue. D genes are given only for firm matches. Some rows have no size entry. The others give once, few or many, or a class for an expanded clone.

TRBV29-1	TRBD1	TRBJ2-4	-	SANRGPGIQY
TRBV18	-	TRBJ1-3	-	ASSPSGSGNTIY
TRBV10-3	TRBD1	TRBJ2-5	many	AIKDRGTETQY
TRBV20-1	TRBD1	TRBJ2-7	few	SARTGGSYEQY
TRBV2	TRBD2	TRBJ2-7	once	ASSPLAGVRVEQY
TRBV9	TRBD2	TRBJ2-7	few	ASSVTSDYEQY
TRBV7-2	-	TRBJ2-1	-	ASSGTSRYNEQF
TRBV2	-	TRBJ1-5	many	ASSSQGLNQPQH
TRBV29-1	-	TRBJ1-2	many	SVFRTDGYT
TRBV7-2	-	TRBJ2-1	many	ASSPFRDPGNEQF
TRBV28	-	TRBJ2-7	many	ASSSPGPTKRGEQY
TRBV5-1	-	TRBJ1-2	-	ASSLYSEGGYGYT
TRBV5-4	TRBD1	TRBJ2-6	many	ASSPVAPGQGTGANVLT
TRBV7-2	-	TRBJ2-5	-	ASRLEWSRGQETQY
TRBV2	-	TRBJ1-1	many	ASSIGAGEAF
TRBV15	-	TRBJ1-4	-	ATSPRQSNEKLF
TRBV20-1	TRBD2	TRBJ2-3	-	SARGPLAGDPPDTQY
TRBV20-1	TRBD2	TRBJ2-3	-	SAVAGAGTDTQY
TRBV29-1	TRBD1	TRBJ2-1	-	SVGIDRGDEQF
TRBV29-1	-	TRBJ2-1	few	SVDHVSTGKRNLLNEQF
TRBV5-1	-	TRBJ1-1	-	ASSLGQLNEAF
TRBV5-6	TRBD1	TRBJ2-3	once	ASSDRGPDTQY
TRBV28	-	TRBJ1-6	many	ASSLSQGPPLH
TRBV9	TRBD1	TRBJ2-1	few	ASSARGQGNYNEQF
TRBV5-5	-	TRBJ1-1	few	ASSPGVSTEAF
TRBV28	TRBD2	TRBJ2-7	few	ASSLSGAGSYEQY
TRBV10-3	-	TRBJ1-2	many	AIQGRGYGYT
TRBV25-1	-	TRBJ2-5	many	AARGTNQETQY
TRBV18	-	TRBJ1-5	many	ASSPPGQNQPQH
TRBV4-1	-	TRBJ2-7	many	ASSQPPRAHEQY
TRBV15	-	TRBJ2-3	-	ATSRDPITSYTQY
TRBV18	-	TRBJ1-6	few	ASSPRTENSPLH
TRBV20-1	-	TRBJ2-3	-	SATGGADTQY
TRBV25-1	TRBD1	TRBJ1-2	-	ASSGQGNYGYT
TRBV10-3	TRBD2	TRBJ2-7	-	AISEAGGPHEQY
TRBV11-2	TRBD1	TRBJ1-6	few	ASSYDRASYNSPLH
TRBV28	-	TRBJ2-1	-	ASSPPGIGGDYNEQF
TRBV20-1	TRBD1	TRBJ2-1	few	SASPLGQGAGEQF
TRBV4-2	TRBD2	TRBJ2-3	few	ASRLAGGSTDTQY
TRBV7-9	TRBD2	TRBJ2-3	many	ASSAPAGISTDTQY
TRBV4-1	TRBD1	TRBJ2-7	-	ASSQVRTGFYEQY
TRBV29-1	-	TRBJ2-1	few	SVDVQVLL
TRBV5-4	-	TRBJ2-6	few	ASSYDQIISGANVLT
TRBV4-3	-	TRBJ1-4	many	ASSQRGNGEKLF
TRBV6-2/TRBV6-3	TRBD2	TRBJ2-7	-	ASSQTSGEQY
TRBV6-5	-	TRBJ1-2	-	ASSYRDGYGYT
TRBV11-3	-	TRBJ2-1	few	ASSPIAGEQF
TRBV29-1	-	TRBJ2-4	few	SGAPPDRAKNIQY
TRBV5-1	TRBD2	TRBJ2-5	many	ASSPGTSGEETQY
TRBV20-1	TRBD2	TRBJ2-1	-	SARSLTSGSSYEQF
TRBV6-1	TRBD1	TRBJ1-6	-	ASSPRAGGDNSPLH